This T cell receptor beta chain stems from a study of spatial heterogeneity in lung cancer. Notes on the study in general: Ubiquitous expanded tumor TCRs were seen in blood more at resection than at follow-up.

Time point noted: sample taken at primary tumor resection. Tumor, nontumor lung or frozen PBMC supplied whole RNA that was sequenced unsorted. There were roughly 72 donors, all of them untreated patients with early-stage non-small cell lung cancer. On each TCR cDNA molecule, a unique molecular identifier was present. Each CDR3 protein gets one entry after TCRdb re-called the 5' RACE reads with MiXCR. In the table there are about 40,000 distinct CDR3 sequences, roughly 5% of which are singletons. Germline V gene data show CDR1 as MNHNY and CDR2 as SVGAGI (reference sequence). The germline V and J ends were trimmed by 6 bases and 1 base, with 12 bases remaining between them. The CDR3 contains 14 residues. This clonotype was detected a few times. Antigen unknown.

The genes are TRBV6-6 and TRBJ1-1; TRBD1 is a possible D gene (6 bases). The TCR sequence derives from a female donor with early-stage non-small cell lung cancer. The input for sequencing was PBMCs, taken at surgery. CDR3 region: CASRVPGANTEAFF. The CDR3 DNA reads TGTGCCAGCAGGGTACCAGGGGCGAACACTGAAGCTTTCTTT.